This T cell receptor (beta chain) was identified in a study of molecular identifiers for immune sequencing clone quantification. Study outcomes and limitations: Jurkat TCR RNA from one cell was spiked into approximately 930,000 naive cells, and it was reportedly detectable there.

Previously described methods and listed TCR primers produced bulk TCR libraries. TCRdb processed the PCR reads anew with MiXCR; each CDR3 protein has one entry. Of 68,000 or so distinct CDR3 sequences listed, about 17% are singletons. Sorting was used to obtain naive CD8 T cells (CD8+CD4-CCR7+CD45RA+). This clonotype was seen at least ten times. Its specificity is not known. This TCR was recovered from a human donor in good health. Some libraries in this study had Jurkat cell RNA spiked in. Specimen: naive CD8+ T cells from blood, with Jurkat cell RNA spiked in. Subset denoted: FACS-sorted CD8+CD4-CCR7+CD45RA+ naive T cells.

CDR3 protein: CASSINQGYYSNQPQHF. In nucleotides, the CDR3 is TGTGCCAGTAGTATTAATCAGGGCTACTATAGCAATCAGCCCCAGCATTTT. The chain joins TRBV19 to TRBJ1-5; a weak D match, TRBD1 (5 bases). Germline CDR1 and CDR2: LNHDA and SQIVND (reference sequence). Trimming pared 3 bases from V and 0 bases from J, leaving 15 bases between. The CDR3 extends over 17 amino acids.